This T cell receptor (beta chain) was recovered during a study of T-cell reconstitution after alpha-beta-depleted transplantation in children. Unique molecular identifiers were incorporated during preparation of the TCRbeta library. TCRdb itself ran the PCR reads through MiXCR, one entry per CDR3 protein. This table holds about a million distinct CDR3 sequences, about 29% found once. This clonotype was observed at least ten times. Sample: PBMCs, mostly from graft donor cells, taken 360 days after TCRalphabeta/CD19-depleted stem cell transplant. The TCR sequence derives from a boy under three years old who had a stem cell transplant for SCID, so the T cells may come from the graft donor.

The CDR3 reads CASSQDVQGSPLHF. Written as DNA, the CDR3 is TGCGCCAGCAGCCAGGATGTACAGGGATCACCCCTCCACTTT. The rearrangement uses TRBV4-1 and TRBJ1-6, with D perhaps matching TRBD1 (6 bases). Trimming took 3 bases from V and 10 from J, leaving 13 bases between them. CDR1 and CDR2 from the germline V gene are MGHRA and YSYEKL. This CDR3 has 14 amino acids.